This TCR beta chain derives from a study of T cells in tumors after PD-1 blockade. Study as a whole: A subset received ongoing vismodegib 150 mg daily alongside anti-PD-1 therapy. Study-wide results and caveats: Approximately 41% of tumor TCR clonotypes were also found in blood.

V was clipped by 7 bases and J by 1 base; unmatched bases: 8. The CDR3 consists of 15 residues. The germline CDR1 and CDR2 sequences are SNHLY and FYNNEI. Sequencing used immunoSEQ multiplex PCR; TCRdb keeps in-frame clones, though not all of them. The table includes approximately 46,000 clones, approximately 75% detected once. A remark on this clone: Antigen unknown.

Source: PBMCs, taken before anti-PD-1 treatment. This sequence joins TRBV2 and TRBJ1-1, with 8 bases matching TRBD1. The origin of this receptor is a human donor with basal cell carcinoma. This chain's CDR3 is CASTQRGQGNTEAFF. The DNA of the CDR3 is TGTGCCAGCACCCAACGTGGACAGGGGAACACTGAAGCTTTCTTT.